Listed below are T cell receptor beta chains from one sample, sequenced in a study of OX40 agonist ivuxolimab in advanced cancers. The table came from immunoSEQ multiplex PCR; TCRdb's copy has only in-frame clones and leaves some out. This repertoire shows around 45,000 clones, 80% found once; its top ten account for 8.5% to 12%. The starting material was CD4+ or CD8+ T cells sorted from blood, obtained in a trial of the OX40 agonist ivuxolimab. The receptors derive from an adult with an advanced solid tumor such as melanoma, head and neck, liver or kidney cancer. Each CDR3 is given with its conserved first and last residue. Each record gives: D gene, CDR3 length, V gene, clone size, J gene, CDR3 DNA, CDR3 protein. The D gene is left open where the match is weak. Some rows have no size entry. The others give once, few or many, or a class for an expanded clone.

>TRBD1|15|TRBV11-2|once|TRBJ2-7
TGTGCCAGCAGCATCAGCCGACAGGGCTCCTACGAGCAGTACTTC
CASSISRQGSYEQYF
>NA|16|TRBV5-4|NA|TRBJ2-2
TGTGCCAGCAGCTCCCCCCTGACAGCTAACACCGGGGAGCTGTTTTTT
CASSSPLTANTGELFF
>TRBD1|13|TRBV10-3|few|TRBJ1-2
TGTGCCATCAGTGAGCAGGGGGTGACTGGCTACACCTTC
CAISEQGVTGYTF
>TRBD2|16|TRBV11-2|NA|TRBJ2-2
TGTGCCAGCAGCCTCAGTGGCGGGAGAGGGACCGGGGAGCTGTTTTTT
CASSLSGGRGTGELFF
>TRBD1|16|TRBV27|NA|TRBJ2-7
TGTGCCAGCAGTTTAAGGGTGACAGGGGGTTCCAACGAGCAGTACTTC
CASSLRVTGGSNEQYF
>TRBD1|15|TRBV14|NA|TRBJ1-1
TGTGCCAGCAGCCTTAACAGGGGCGGCATCACTGAAGCTTTCTTT
CASSLNRGGITEAFF
>TRBD2|16|TRBV5-4|NA|TRBJ2-7
TGTGCCAGCAGCTTGGAGCTAGCGGGTCGGACGGGGGAGCAGTACTTC
CASSLELAGRTGEQYF
>TRBD2|14|TRBV10-3|few|TRBJ2-5
TGTGCCATCAGTGACCTGGGAGGGCGGGAGACCCAGTACTTC
CAISDLGGRETQYF
>TRBD2|17|TRBV5-4|NA|TRBJ2-3
TGTGCCAGCAGCTTCAAACTAGCGGGAACGGTTACAGATACGCAGTATTTT
CASSFKLAGTVTDTQYF
>NA|13|TRBV7-9|few|TRBJ1-3
TGTGCCAGCAGCTTAGGATCTGGAAACACCATATATTTT
CASSLGSGNTIYF
>TRBD2|14|TRBV28|NA|TRBJ2-2
TGTGCCAGCTTAGCGGGAACCAACACCGGGGAGCTGTTTTTT
CASLAGTNTGELFF
>TRBD2|14|TRBV6-5|NA|TRBJ2-7
TGTGCCAGTTCCCGACTAGCGGGAAAGGACGAGCAGTACTTC
CASSRLAGKDEQYF
>TRBD1|16|TRBV6-6|NA|TRBJ1-5
TGTGCCAGCAGCCGTCAGGGGGCGAATAGCAATCAGCCCCAGCATTTT
CASSRQGANSNQPQHF
>NA|12|TRBV28|NA|TRBJ2-3
TGTGCCAGCAGTCGATTCACAGATACGCAGTATTTT
CASSRFTDTQYF
>TRBD1|16|TRBV18|NA|TRBJ1-1
TGTGCCAGCTCACCACTGTCGGCAGGGGGCCACACTGAAGCTTTCTTT
CASSPLSAGGHTEAFF
>TRBD2|15|TRBV6-5|NA|TRBJ2-1
TGTGCCAGCAGCAAAACTAGCGGGGGTTACAATGAGCAGTTCTTC
CASSKTSGGYNEQFF
>NA|13|TRBV15|once|TRBJ1-1
TGTGCCACCAGCAGAGAACCGAACACTGAAGCTTTCTTT
CATSREPNTEAFF
>NA|14|TRBV9|NA|TRBJ2-3
TGTGCCAGCAGCCCTGACCCCTACACAGATACGCAGTATTTT
CASSPDPYTDTQYF
>NA|13|TRBV29-1|NA|TRBJ1-4
TGCAGCGTCGATACAGGGAAGGGGGAAAAACTGTTTTTT
CSVDTGKGEKLFF
>TRBD2|15|TRBV7-2|NA|TRBJ2-1
TGTGCCAGCAGCCGGACTAGCGGGAGAGTAAATGAGCAGTTCTTC
CASSRTSGRVNEQFF
>TRBD1|14|TRBV28|NA|TRBJ2-5
TGTGCCAGCGATGACAGGGGGAGAGGCGAGACCCAGTACTTC
CASDDRGRGETQYF
>TRBD1|12|TRBV7-9|once|TRBJ2-7
TGTGCCAGCAGTATAACAGGGGGCGAGCAGTACTTC
CASSITGGEQYF
>NA|12|TRBV2|NA|TRBJ2-5
TGTGCCAGCAGAGAGGGAGCAGAGACCCAGTACTTC
CASREGAETQYF
>TRBD1|15|TRBV10-3|NA|TRBJ2-4
TGTGCCATCAGTAAGGACAGGGGGCCGCGGGACATTCAGTACTTC
CAISKDRGPRDIQYF
>TRBD2|16|TRBV6-1|NA|TRBJ2-7
TGTGCCAGCAGTGACACGCTTACGGGAGGCCAGGTAGAGCAGTACTTC
CASSDTLTGGQVEQYF
>NA|16|TRBV5-1|NA|TRBJ1-1
TGCGCCAGCAGTCGGGACCCCGGGGTGATGAACACTGAAGCTTTCTTT
CASSRDPGVMNTEAFF
>NA|14|TRBV5-6|NA|TRBJ1-3
TGTGCCAGCAGCTTCCGAAGCTCTGGAAACACCATATATTTT
CASSFRSSGNTIYF
>NA|17|TRBV7-9|NA|TRBJ1-2
TGTGCCAGCAGCTTACCCCCGGGGAGAAATTCTAACTATGGCTACACCTTC
CASSLPPGRNSNYGYTF
>NA|17|TRBV28|NA|TRBJ2-4
TGTGCCAGCAGTTCTATACAGCTGCTCCTAGCCAAAAACATTCAGTACTTC
CASSSIQLLLAKNIQYF
>NA|15|TRBV5-8|NA|TRBJ1-5
TGTGCCAGCAGACCTAACCGGGGCCCGGGGCAGCCCCAGCATTTT
CASRPNRGPGQPQHF
>NA|14|TRBV7-8|NA|TRBJ1-3
TGTGCCAGCAGCTTACCACAGAACGGAAACACCATATATTTT
CASSLPQNGNTIYF
>NA|14|TRBV27|once|TRBJ1-6
TGTGCCAGCAGTTCGTGGGGCGGTAATTCACCCCTCCACTTT
CASSSWGGNSPLHF
>NA|13|TRBV15|NA|TRBJ1-2
TGTGCCACCAGCCGGGACGGTTTCTTCGGCTACACCTTC
CATSRDGFFGYTF
>NA|12|TRBV30|NA|TRBJ2-7
TGTGCCTGGAGTCCCCAGGGGAGTGAGCAGTACTTC
CAWSPQGSEQYF
>NA|13|TRBV28|NA|TRBJ1-4
TGTGCCAGCAGTGCCCGGCGGGACAACCAACTGTTTTTT
CASSARRDNQLFF
>NA|14|TRBV15|NA|TRBJ1-4
TGTGCCACCAGCAGAGCGGGGGCGGGGGAAAAACTGTTTTTT
CATSRAGAGEKLFF
>TRBD2|15|TRBV18|NA|TRBJ2-7
TGTGCCAGCTCACCACCACGCGGGGGGTTCTACGAGCAGTACTTC
CASSPPRGGFYEQYF
>TRBD1|15|TRBV25-1|once|TRBJ1-1
TGTGCCAGCGAGCGACAGGGGAAATCTTTCACTGAAGCTTTCTTT
CASERQGKSFTEAFF
>NA|14|TRBV15|NA|TRBJ2-2
TGTGCCACCACCCCGACAGGATTCACCGGGGAGCTGTTTTTT
CATTPTGFTGELFF
>TRBD1|15|TRBV6-5|NA|TRBJ1-1
TGTGCCAGCAGAATCGGACAGGGGTTGAACACTGAAGCTTTCTTT
CASRIGQGLNTEAFF
>TRBD2|15|TRBV6-5|NA|TRBJ2-2
TGTGCCAGCAGTTACGCAGGACTAGCTACCGGGGAGCTGTTTTTT
CASSYAGLATGELFF
>TRBD2|12|TRBV18|NA|TRBJ2-3
TGTGCCAGCTCCCTGGGACTAGCGGCGCAGTATTTT
CASSLGLAAQYF
>TRBD2|15|TRBV6-5|NA|TRBJ2-1
TGTGCCAGCAGTTTCAGCGGGAGGGCCGACAATGAGCAGTTCTTC
CASSFSGRADNEQFF
>NA|12|TRBV5-1|NA|TRBJ2-5
TGCGCCAGCAGCTTGGCCGGAGAGACCCAGTACTTC
CASSLAGETQYF
>NA|14|TRBV14|NA|TRBJ1-2
TGTGCCAGCAGCCCCCTCCAGGGCGACTATGGCTACACCTTC
CASSPLQGDYGYTF
>TRBD2|15|TRBV6-5|few|TRBJ2-7
TGTGCCAGCAGTTACTCGCTAGCGGGAGCCAACGAGCAGTACTTC
CASSYSLAGANEQYF
>NA|16|TRBV21-1|NA|TRBJ2-2
TGTGCCAGCAGCCCTTGGACAGGGGGCAGCACCGGGGAGCTGTTTTTT
CASSPWTGGSTGELFF
>NA|14|TRBV7-2|NA|TRBJ2-7
TGTGCCAGCAGCTCGTCCGGACTTGCGTCGGGGCAGTACTTC
CASSSSGLASGQYF
>TRBD2|19|TRBV11-2|NA|TRBJ2-3
TGTGCCAGCAGCTTGGGACAGGGGACTAGCGGGAGGGGGACAGATACGCAGTATTTT
CASSLGQGTSGRGTDTQYF
>NA|15|TRBV7-8|NA|TRBJ2-1
TGTGCCAGCAGCTGGGAGCGGGCTTCCTACAATGAGCAGTTCTTC
CASSWERASYNEQFF
>NA|16|TRBV6-1|NA|TRBJ1-3
TGTGCCAGCAGTGAAGGCACGAGACGCTCTGGAAACACCATATATTTT
CASSEGTRRSGNTIYF
>TRBD2|15|TRBV9|NA|TRBJ2-1
TGTGCCAGCAGCGTAGAACTAGCGGGGTACAATGAGCAGTTCTTC
CASSVELAGYNEQFF
>NA|15|TRBV27|NA|TRBJ2-3
TGTGCCAGCAGTTCTTACTATGGGGGTTCGGATACGCAGTATTTT
CASSSYYGGSDTQYF
>TRBD1|15|TRBV28|once|TRBJ1-5
TGTGCCAGCAGATTGACAGGGACTCACAATCAGCCCCAGCATTTT
CASRLTGTHNQPQHF
>TRBD1|14|TRBV5-1|NA|TRBJ1-5
TGCGCCAGCAGCGCGGGGACAGGGGGTCAGCCCCAGCATTTT
CASSAGTGGQPQHF